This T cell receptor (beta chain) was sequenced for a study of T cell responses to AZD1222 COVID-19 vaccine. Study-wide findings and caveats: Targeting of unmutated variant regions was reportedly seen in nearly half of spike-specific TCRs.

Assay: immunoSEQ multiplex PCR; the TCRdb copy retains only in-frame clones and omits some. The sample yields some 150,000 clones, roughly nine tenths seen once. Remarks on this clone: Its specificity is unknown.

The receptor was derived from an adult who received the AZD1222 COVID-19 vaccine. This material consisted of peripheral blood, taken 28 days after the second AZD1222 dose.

Written as DNA, the CDR3 is TGTGCCAGCAGCTTTGGGACTAGAGGCTACGAGCAGTACTTC. Its protein is CASSFGTRGYEQYF. The rearrangement joins TRBV7-2 to TRBJ2-7; 8 bases match TRBD2. The CDR3 is 14 amino acids. CDR1 and CDR2 from the germline V gene are SGHTA and FQGNSA. J gave up 3 bases and V 3 bases, and 4 bases lay outside the gene matches.